Listed here are 21 T cell receptor beta chains from one sample, sequenced in a study of OX40 agonist ivuxolimab in advanced cancers. This table comes from immunoSEQ multiplex PCR, and its TCRdb copy is limited to in-frame clones, with some not included. The table shows fewer than 70,000 clones, with around three quarters occurring only once. The source was CD4+ or CD8+ T cells sorted from blood, collected in a trial of the OX40 agonist ivuxolimab. These receptors were obtained from an adult with an advanced solid tumor such as melanoma, head and neck, liver or kidney cancer.

The V gene is TRBV7-9, the J gene TRBJ2-1, with TRBD1 as a possible D gene (6 bases). CDR1 and CDR2 (germline): SEHNR, FQNEAQ (reference sequence). The CDR3 consists of 13 residues. V was cut by 5 bases and J by 10 bases, with 15 bases left in between. In DNA form, the CDR3 reads TGTGCCAGCAGCCGTGGGGGCTCGGGAGAGCAGTTCTTC. It specifies CASSRGGSGEQFF. Looking up the rest from reference TRBV7-9 and TRBJ2-1 gives the full variable domain: DTGVSQNPRHKITKRGQNVTFRCDPISEHNRLYWYRQTLGQGPEFLTYFQNEAQLEKSRLLSDRFSAERPKGSFSTLEIQRTEQGDSAMYLCASSRGGSGEQFFGPGTRLTVL.

This clone was seen only a few times. The chain employs TRBV5-1 and TRBJ1-1; TRBD1 matches at 11 bases. The CDR3 consists of 14 residues. V was pared by 9 bases and J by 4 bases, with 8 bases of the junction left unmatched. Germline V lookup: CDR1 SGHRS, CDR2 YFSETQ. CDR3 sequence: CATGTGGSVTEAFF. Here the CDR3 DNA reads TGCGCCACTGGGACAGGGGGTTCGGTCACTGAAGCTTTCTTT.

This chain links TRBV12-5 with TRBJ1-1, with D maybe TRBD1 (6 bases). The V end was cut by 1 base, the J end by 5 bases, with 11 bases between. Germline CDR1 and CDR2: LGHNT and FRNRAP. This CDR3 spans 14 amino acids. The CDR3 region has the DNA TGTGCTAGTGGTTTGGCCCAGGGGCAGACTGAAGCTTTCTTT. Protein sequence: CASGLAQGQTEAFF.

This chain uses TRBV6-5 with TRBJ2-2; D is possibly TRBD1 (5 bases). Germline V gives CDR1 MNHEY, CDR2 SVGAGI. The V and J ends lost 4 bases and 1 base respectively, with 13 bases between them. This CDR3 region has 16 residues. The CDR3 loop reads CASSFAGIQNTGELFF. The CDR3 nucleotides read TGTGCCAGCAGTTTTGCAGGGATACAGAACACCGGGGAGCTGTTTTTT.

V gene TRBV18 combines with J gene TRBJ1-1; possible D gene TRBD1, 5 bases. The CDR3 loop spans 12 amino acids. V was shortened by 3 bases and J by 7 bases, with 9 bases between the two germline ends. Germline V gene lookup returns CDR1 KGHSH and CDR2 LQKENI. The CDR3 is CASSPGTVEAFF. The CDR3 nucleotides read TGTGCCAGCTCACCTGGGACGGTTGAAGCTTTCTTT.

The CDR3 spells CASSRQDSWEKLFF. The CDR3 nucleotides are TGTGCCAGCAGCCGTCAGGACAGTTGGGAAAAACTGTTTTTT. This sequence joins TRBV7-2 and TRBJ1-4; the D gene is possibly TRBD1 (6 bases). In germline, CDR1 is SGHTA, CDR2 FQGNSA. The CDR3 sequence is 14 residues long. Trimming left V 5 bases short and J 8 bases short, with 15 bases between.

V and J are TRBV29-1 and TRBJ2-4; D may correspond to TRBD1 or TRBD2 (5 bases each). The CDR3 covers 13 residues. The germline V gene encodes CDR1 SQVTM and CDR2 ANQGSEA. Trimming cost V 4 bases and J 0 bases, with 7 bases left between them. CDR3 nucleotide sequence: TGCAGCGTTGGGGACGGAGCCAAAAACATTCAGTACTTC. Translated: CSVGDGAKNIQYF.

V usage is TRBV7-2 and J usage is TRBJ1-1; D gene uncertain. Germline CDR1 and CDR2: SGHTA and FQGNSA. Trimming stripped 4 bases from V and 1 base from J, with 7 bases between. The CDR3 is 13 residues long. The CDR3 reads CASSSQPNTEAFF. The CDR3 coding sequence is TGTGCCAGCAGCTCCCAGCCGAACACTGAAGCTTTCTTT.

The V gene is TRBV27, the J gene TRBJ1-5, with a tentative D call TRBD1 (6 bases). The germline V gene encodes CDR1 MNHEY and CDR2 SMNVEV (reference sequence). The CDR3 totals 15 residues. CDR3 loop: CSSKLGGHSNQPQHF. In DNA, the CDR3 is TGTTCCTCTAAACTAGGGGGGCATAGCAATCAGCCCCAGCATTTT.

CDR3 amino acids: CASSTGPQPQHF. As DNA, the CDR3 is TGTGCCAGCAGTACCGGACCTCAGCCCCAGCATTTT. The V call is TRBV6-6, the J call TRBJ1-5, with D unclear. Germline CDR1 and CDR2: MNHNY and SVGAGI (reference sequence). This CDR3 has 12 residues. The V end was cut by 5 bases, the J end by 6 bases, with 8 bases between.

The chain links TRBV5-1 to TRBJ2-2, with 10 bases that match TRBD2. Germline loops: CDR1 SGHRS, CDR2 YFSETQ. Germline trimming cut 1 base from V and 1 base from J; bases unmatched to any gene: 1. This CDR3 region has 16 residues. The CDR3 region has the DNA TGCGCCAGCAGCTTGACTAGCGGGGTGAACACCGGGGAGCTGTTTTTT. Translated: CASSLTSGVNTGELFF.

The chain couples TRBV5-4 to TRBJ2-3; 7 positions match TRBD2. CDR1 and CDR2 from the germline V gene are SGHNT and YYREEE (reference sequence). Trimming took 0 bases from V and 4 from J; bases not matched to a gene: 8. This CDR3 has 16 amino acids. CDR3: CASSLVGGSLSDTQYF. The DNA of the CDR3 is TGTGCCAGCAGCTTGGTTGGCGGGAGTCTCTCAGATACGCAGTATTTT.

By share, this clone ranks as medium-sized. V is TRBV18 and J is TRBJ1-6; D call uncertain. The CDR3 runs to 15 residues. Germline assignment: CDR1 KGHSH and CDR2 LQKENI. V shed 3 bases and J shed 7 bases, with 13 bases lying between them. In DNA, the CDR3 is TGTGCCAGCTCACCGCCGGAGGGAGGCAATTCACCCCTCCACTTT. This encodes CASSPPEGGNSPLHF.

This chain links TRBV7-9 with TRBJ2-5, with unresolved D. Looked up from germline, CDR1 is SEHNR and CDR2 is FQNEAQ (reference sequence). The CDR3 has 15 amino acids. Trimming removed 2 bases at V and 5 bases at J, with 15 bases between. The CDR3 DNA sequence: TGTGCCAGCAGCTTATCTAAGACCATAGGGGAGACCCAGTACTTC. It is translated as CASSLSKTIGETQYF.

The chain has TRBV7-9 and TRBJ1-3; no clear D gene. Germline V lookup: CDR1 SEHNR, CDR2 FQNEAQ (reference sequence). V lost 2 bases, J lost 0 bases, and 8 bases lay in between. The CDR3 totals 15 residues. The CDR3: CASSLWPDSGNTIYF. CDR3 in DNA: TGTGCCAGCAGCTTATGGCCGGACTCTGGAAACACCATATATTTT.

This chain links TRBV5-1 with TRBJ1-1, with 7 positions matching TRBD1. Trimming removed 0 bases from V and 5 bases from J; junction bases left unmatched: 10. CDR3 size: 16 residues. Germline assignment: CDR1 SGHRS and CDR2 YFSETQ. CDR3: CASSLGETGWETEAFF. CDR3 sequence (DNA): TGCGCCAGCAGCTTGGGAGAGACAGGGTGGGAGACTGAAGCTTTCTTT. Combining the CDR3 with reference TRBV5-1 and TRBJ1-1 gives the whole variable domain KAGVTQTPRYLIKTRGQQVTLSCSPISGHRSVSWYQQTPGQGLQFLFEYFSETQRNKGNFPGRFSGRQFSNSRSEMNVSTLELGDSALYLCASSLGETGWETEAFFGQGTRLTVV.

This rearrangement joins TRBV18 to TRBJ2-7; D may correspond to TRBD1 or TRBD2 (5 bases each). The CDR3 is 15 amino acids. V dropped 1 base and J dropped 6 bases, with 16 bases sitting between them. The germline V gene encodes CDR1 KGHSH and CDR2 LQKENI. CDR3 sequence reads: CASSPRQGVVGEQYF. CDR3 nucleotides: TGTGCCAGCTCACCACGCCAGGGAGTAGTTGGCGAGCAGTACTTC. The complete variable domain, with remaining parts taken from reference TRBV18 and TRBJ2-7, reads NAGVMQNPRHLVRRRGQEARLRCSPMKGHSHVYWYRQLPEEGLKFMVYLQKENIIDESGMPKERFSAEFPKEGPSILRIQQVVRGDSAAYFCASSPRQGVVGEQYFGPGTRLTVT.

V is TRBV7-7 and J is TRBJ2-1; D is possibly TRBD2 (5 bases). Trimming took 2 bases from V and 5 from J, leaving 7 bases between them. The CDR3 totals 13 residues. Germline lookup yields CDR1 SSHAT and CDR2 FNYEAQ (reference sequence). The CDR3 loop is CASSLTLDNEQFF. The CDR3 nucleotides read TGTGCCAGCAGCTTAACACTAGACAATGAGCAGTTCTTC.

J is TRBJ1-5 and V is TRBV5-6; tentatively, D is TRBD1 (5 bases). Trimming took off 0 bases at V and 3 bases at J, with 10 bases between the two ends. Germline CDR1 reads SGHDT; CDR2 reads YYEEEE. This CDR3 region has 15 residues. CDR3 in DNA: TGTGCCAGCAGCTTGGGCTGGGGCGTCAATCAGCCCCAGCATTTT. Its translation is CASSLGWGVNQPQHF.

The V and J genes are TRBV29-1 and TRBJ1-2; a weak D match, TRBD1 (5 bases). CDR1 and CDR2 (germline): SQVTM, ANQGSEA. CDR3 size: 12 residues. V lost 2 bases and J lost 14, with 18 bases in between. For the CDR3, the DNA is TGCAGCGTTGAAAGTTGGGACTCCTTGACGACCTTC. The encoded protein is CSVESWDSLTTF. The full variable domain, with the rest looked up from reference TRBV29-1 and TRBJ1-2, is SAVISQKPSRDICQRGTSLTIQCQVDSQVTMMFWYRQQPGQSLTLIATANQGSEATYESGFVIDKFPISRPNLTFSTLTVSNMSPEDSSIYLCSVESWDSLTTFGSGTRLTVV.

This chain connects TRBV7-2 to TRBJ1-4; D is perhaps TRBD1 (5 bases). The V and J ends lost 0 bases and 7 bases respectively, with 12 bases between them. The CDR3 is made up of 15 amino acids. CDR1 and CDR2 from the germline V gene are SGHTA and FQGNSA. As DNA, the CDR3 is TGTGCCAGCAGCTTAGCGGCAGGGACGGGTGAAAAACTGTTTTTT. Its protein product is CASSLAAGTGEKLFF.